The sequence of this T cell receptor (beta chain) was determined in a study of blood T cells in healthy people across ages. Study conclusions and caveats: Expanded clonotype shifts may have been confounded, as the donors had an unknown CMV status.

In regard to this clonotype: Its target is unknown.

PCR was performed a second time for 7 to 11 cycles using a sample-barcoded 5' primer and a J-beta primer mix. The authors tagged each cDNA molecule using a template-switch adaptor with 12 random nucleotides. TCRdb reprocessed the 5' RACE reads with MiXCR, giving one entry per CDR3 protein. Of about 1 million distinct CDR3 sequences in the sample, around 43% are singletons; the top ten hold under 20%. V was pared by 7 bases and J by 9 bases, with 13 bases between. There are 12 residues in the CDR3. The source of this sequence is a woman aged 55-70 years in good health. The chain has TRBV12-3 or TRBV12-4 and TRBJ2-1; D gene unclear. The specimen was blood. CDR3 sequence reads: CASNPQEGEQFF. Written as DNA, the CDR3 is TGTGCCAGCAACCCCCAGGAAGGTGAGCAGTTCTTC.